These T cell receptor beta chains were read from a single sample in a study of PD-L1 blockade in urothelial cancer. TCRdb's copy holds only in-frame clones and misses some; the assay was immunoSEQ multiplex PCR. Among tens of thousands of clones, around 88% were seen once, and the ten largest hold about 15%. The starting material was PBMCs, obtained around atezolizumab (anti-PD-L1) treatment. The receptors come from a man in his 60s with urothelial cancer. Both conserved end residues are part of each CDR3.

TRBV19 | CASSMGGQMNQPQHF
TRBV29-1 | CSARDRGDSPLHF
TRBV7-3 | CASSPNGGTGGDSPLHF
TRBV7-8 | CASSLWSNEQFF
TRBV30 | CAWRAREQASPLHF
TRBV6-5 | CASSLGGGNQPQHF
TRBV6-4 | CASSDSSAMGTDTQYF
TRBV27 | CASSSFGPQETQYF
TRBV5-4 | CASRPGVNYGYTF
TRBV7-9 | CASSQRQVGDTQYF
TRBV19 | CASSISGRTYEQYF
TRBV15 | CATSRVRGQETQYF
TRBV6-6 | CASRSGGSGKNIQYF
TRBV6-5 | CASREFMNTEAFF
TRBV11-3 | CASSLDPGGGFGTGELFF
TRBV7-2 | CASSLGTGAFGNTIYF
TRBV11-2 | CASSLGRTGGHEQYF
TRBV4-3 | CASSQDRVASTDTQYF